This T cell receptor (beta chain) was identified in a study of molecular identifiers for immune sequencing clone quantification. The study's findings and limits: Clones with over 20 RNA copies captured over 97% of effector molecules but under 1% of naive ones. Spiked Jurkat TCR RNA equal to one cell could reportedly be picked out among over 850,000 naive cells.

In this sample, this clonotype turned up a few times. Antigen specificity is unknown. In preparing bulk TCR libraries, previously described methods and listed TCR primers were used. TCRdb passed the PCR reads through MiXCR, listing each CDR3 protein once. The sample lists nearly 55,000 distinct CDR3 sequences; around 33% were seen once. V lost 6 bases to trimming and J lost 5 bases; unmatched junction nucleotides: 5. CDR3 size: 13 residues. Germline CDR1 and CDR2: MNHEY and SMNVEV (reference sequence). V and J are TRBV27 and TRBJ2-7; 9 bases agree with TRBD1. This receptor was obtained from a human donor in good health. Some libraries in this study had Jurkat cell RNA spiked in. Sequenced sample: naive CD8+ T cells from blood, with Jurkat cell RNA spiked in. As for subset: FACS-sorted CD8+CD4-CCR7+CD45RA+ naive T cells. Written as DNA, the CDR3 is TGTGCCAGCAGGGGACAGGGTTTCCACGAGCAGTACTTC. Protein product: CASRGQGFHEQYF.